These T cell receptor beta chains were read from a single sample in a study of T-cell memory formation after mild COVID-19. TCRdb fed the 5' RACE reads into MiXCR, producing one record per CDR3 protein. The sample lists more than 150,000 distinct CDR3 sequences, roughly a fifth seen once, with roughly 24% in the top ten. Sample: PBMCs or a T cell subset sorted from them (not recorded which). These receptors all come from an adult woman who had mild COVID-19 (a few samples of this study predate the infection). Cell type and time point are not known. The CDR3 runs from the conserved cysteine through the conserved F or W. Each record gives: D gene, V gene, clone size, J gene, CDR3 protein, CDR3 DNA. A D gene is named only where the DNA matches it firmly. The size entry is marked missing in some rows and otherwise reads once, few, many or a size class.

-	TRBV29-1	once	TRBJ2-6	CSVVSGAGANVLTF	TGCAGCGTTGTTTCAGGAGCTGGGGCCAACGTCCTGACTTTC
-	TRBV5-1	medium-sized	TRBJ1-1	CASSSAQVTEAFF	TGCGCCAGCTCGTCGGCACAGGTCACTGAAGCTTTCTTT
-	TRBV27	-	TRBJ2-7	CASSLTGLHEQYF	TGTGCCAGCAGTTTAACGGGACTTCACGAGCAGTACTTC
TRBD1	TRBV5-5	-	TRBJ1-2	CASSSPRDRHNYGYTF	TGTGCCAGCAGCTCTCCCCGGGACAGACATAACTATGGCTACACCTTC
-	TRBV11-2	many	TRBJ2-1	CASSPDYNEQFF	TGTGCCAGCAGCCCGGACTACAATGAGCAGTTCTTC
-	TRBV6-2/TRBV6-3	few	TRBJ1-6	CASSPQSRPLVHSPLHF	TGTGCCAGCAGTCCCCAGTCAAGGCCGCTCGTACATTCACCCCTCCACTTT
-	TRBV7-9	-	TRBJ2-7	CASSGRADNSYEQYF	TGTGCCAGCAGCGGCCGAGCAGACAACTCCTACGAGCAGTACTTC
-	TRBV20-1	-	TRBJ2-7	CSARDEEPSYEQYF	TGCAGTGCTAGAGATGAGGAGCCTTCCTACGAGCAGTACTTC
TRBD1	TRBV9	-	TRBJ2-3	CASSARGYYTDTQYF	TGTGCCAGCAGCGCCAGGGGGTATTACACAGATACGCAGTATTTT
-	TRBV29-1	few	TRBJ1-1	CTCEVDTEAFF	TGCACCTGCGAGGTGGACACTGAAGCTTTCTTT
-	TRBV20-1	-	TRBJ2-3	CSGMGTGGHTDTQYF	TGCAGTGGAATGGGGACGGGGGGCCACACAGATACGCAGTATTTT
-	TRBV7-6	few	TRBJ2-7	CASSLGSSESSYEQYF	TGTGCCAGCAGCTTAGGGAGTTCGGAAAGCTCCTACGAGCAGTACTTC
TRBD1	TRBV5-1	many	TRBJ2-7	CASSFGQGVDEQYF	TGCGCCAGCAGCTTTGGACAGGGGGTAGACGAGCAGTACTTC
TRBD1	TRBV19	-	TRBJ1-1	CASSIRPLRQGHKVEAFF	TGTGCCAGTAGTATACGCCCCTTACGACAGGGACACAAGGTGGAAGCTTTCTTT
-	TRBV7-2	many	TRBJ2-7	CASSVSYEQYF	TGTGCCAGCAGCGTTTCCTACGAGCAGTACTTC
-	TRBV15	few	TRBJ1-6	CATSRPPYGSVSPLHF	TGTGCCACCAGCAGACCCCCGTACGGGTCAGTGTCACCCCTCCACTTT